This is a list of T cell receptor beta chains from one sample in a study of blood T cell repertoires in COVID-19. Profiling relied on immunoSEQ multiplex PCR, and the TCRdb table lists in-frame clones only, not all of them. In the table there are about 270,000 clones, over 75% of which are singletons. Sequenced material: PBMCs or T cells enriched from blood (not recorded which). These receptors all come from a man younger than 35 who had recovered from COVID-19. Both conserved end residues are part of each CDR3. The D gene is left open where the match is weak. The size entry is marked missing in some rows and otherwise reads once, few, many or a size class.

D gene,clone size,J gene,V gene,CDR3 DNA,CDR3 protein
-,-,TRBJ2-5,TRBV5-4,TGTGCCAGCAGCTTGGGACAGGCACAAGAGACCCAGTACTTC,CASSLGQAQETQYF
-,few,TRBJ2-1,TRBV6-4,TGTGCCAGCAGTGTAATTAGTAGCCGCTACAATGAGCAGTTCTTC,CASSVISSRYNEQFF
-,-,TRBJ1-2,TRBV5-1,TGCGCCAGCAGCCCCGGACAGACCTCCTATGGCTACACCTTC,CASSPGQTSYGYTF
-,-,TRBJ1-4,TRBV3-1/TRBV3-2,TGTGCCAGCAGCCGCTACGGGGGGGTTAATGAAAAACTGTTTTTT,CASSRYGGVNEKLFF
TRBD2,-,TRBJ2-4,TRBV4-2,TGTGCCAGCAGCCAGACCCTGCGGCGGGAGGAGGTAAACATTCAGTACTTC,CASSQTLRREEVNIQYF
TRBD2,once,TRBJ2-1,TRBV5-1,TGCGCCAGCAGCTTGGTAGCGGGAGGGATCAATGAGCAGTTCTTC,CASSLVAGGINEQFF
TRBD2,-,TRBJ2-2,TRBV27,TGTGCCAGCAGCGGGGGGACCGGGGAGCTGTTTTTT,CASSGGTGELFF
-,-,TRBJ1-3,TRBV7-2,TGTGCCAGCAGCGCCGGGAGGAACTCTGGAAACACCATATATTTT,CASSAGRNSGNTIYF
-,few,TRBJ2-3,TRBV11-2,TGTGCCAGCAGCTTTATAGCGAATACGCAGTATTTT,CASSFIANTQYF
-,-,TRBJ2-1,TRBV11-3,TGTGCCAGCAGCTTGGCGGGGGCGTTTAGAAATGAGCAGTTCTTC,CASSLAGAFRNEQFF
-,-,TRBJ1-2,TRBV5-6,TGTGCCAGCAGCAGCCTTGCGGGGGAGGATGGCTACACCTTC,CASSSLAGEDGYTF